These 3 T cell receptor beta chains originate from one sample sequenced in a study of T cells after yellow fever vaccination. Using its own MiXCR run on the 5' RACE reads, TCRdb lists one record per CDR3 protein. This sample has 310,000 or so distinct CDR3 sequences, with about 6.6% found just once. Sequenced here: PBMCs, sampled more than 40 days after the first yellow fever vaccination. The receptors come from a man aged 18 to 35 who received the YFV17D yellow fever vaccine.

For this clonotype: A much larger clone differs from this one at a single base, so this may be a read error. The CDR3 loop is CNVGGRYNEQFF. CDR3 sequence (DNA): TGCAACGTTGGGGGGCGCTACAATGAGCAGTTCTTC. This sequence joins TRBV29-1 and TRBJ2-1; the D call may be TRBD1 or TRBD2 (6 bases each). This CDR3 is built from 12 residues. The germline V gene encodes CDR1 SQVTM and CDR2 ANQGSEA.

Note on this clonotype: Just one base apart from a much larger clone, this may be a read error. The DNA of the CDR3 is TGCACCAGCAGCTTGACACCGGGACAGGCTAATGAAAAACTGTTTTTT. Its translation is CTSSLTPGQANEKLFF. This chain uses TRBV5-1 with TRBJ1-4; TRBD1 agrees at 8 bases. Looked up from germline, CDR1 is SGHRS and CDR2 is YFSETQ. The CDR3 consists of 16 residues.

This clonotype was found a few times. The rearrangement links TRBV6-5 to TRBJ1-5, with a possible D match to TRBD1 (5 bases). V gave up 3 bases and J gave up 7 bases, with 13 bases separating them. The length of the CDR3 is 14 residues. Germline-derived CDR1 and CDR2 are MNHEY and SVGAGI. CDR3 residues: CASSYSAGNQPQHF. The CDR3 DNA follows: TGTGCCAGCAGTTATTCGGCAGGGAACCAGCCCCAGCATTTT.